Reported below is one TCR beta chain. The antigen is undetermined. Germline loops: CDR1 SGHTA, CDR2 FQGNSA. The V and J ends lost 4 bases and 0 bases, in that order; junction bases with no gene match: 12. The CDR3 is 18 amino acids. This record belongs to a study of cytomegalovirus exposure and HLA in healthy donors. Study-wide points: Only CMV serostatus was available as immune exposure information.

With 60 Vbeta and 13 Jbeta primers, the PCR was carried out. The protocol was immunoSEQ multiplex PCR, while the TCRdb copy is restricted to in-frame clones and leaves out a portion. The sample contains under 150,000 clones, around three quarters of which appear only once. The sample consisted of PBMCs. The TCR comes from a man aged 40-50 years in good health and CMV-seropositive. The chain carries TRBV7-2 and TRBJ2-1; 7 nucleotides agree with TRBD2. CDR3 coding DNA: TGTGCCAGCAGCTCCCATAGAACTAGCGCGAGCTCCTACAATGAGCAGTTCTTC. Translation: CASSSHRTSASSYNEQFF. Filled out from reference TRBV7-2 and TRBJ2-1, the complete variable domain reads GAGVSQSPSNKVTEKGKDVELRCDPISGHTALYWYRQSLGQGLEFLIYFQGNSAPDKSGLPSDRFSAERTGGSVSTLTIQRTQQEDSAVYLCASSSHRTSASSYNEQFFGPGTRLTVL.